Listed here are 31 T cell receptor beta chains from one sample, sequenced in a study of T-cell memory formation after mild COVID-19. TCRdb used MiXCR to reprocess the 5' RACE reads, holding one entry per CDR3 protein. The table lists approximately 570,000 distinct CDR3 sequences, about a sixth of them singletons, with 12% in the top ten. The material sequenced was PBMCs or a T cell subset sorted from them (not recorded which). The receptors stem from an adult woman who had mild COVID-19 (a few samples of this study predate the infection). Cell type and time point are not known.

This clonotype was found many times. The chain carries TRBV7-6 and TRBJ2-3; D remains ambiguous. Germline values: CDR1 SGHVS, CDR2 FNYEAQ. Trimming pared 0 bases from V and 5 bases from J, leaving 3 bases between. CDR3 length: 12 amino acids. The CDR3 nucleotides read TGTGCCAGCAGCTTAGCGGTAGATACGCAGTATTTT. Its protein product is CASSLAVDTQYF.

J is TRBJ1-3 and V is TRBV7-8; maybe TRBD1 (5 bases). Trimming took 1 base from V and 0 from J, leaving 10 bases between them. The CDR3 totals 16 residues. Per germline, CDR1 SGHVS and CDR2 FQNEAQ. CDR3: CASSLVGGVSGNTIYF. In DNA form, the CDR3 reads TGTGCCAGCAGCTTAGTGGGGGGAGTCTCTGGAAACACCATATATTTT.

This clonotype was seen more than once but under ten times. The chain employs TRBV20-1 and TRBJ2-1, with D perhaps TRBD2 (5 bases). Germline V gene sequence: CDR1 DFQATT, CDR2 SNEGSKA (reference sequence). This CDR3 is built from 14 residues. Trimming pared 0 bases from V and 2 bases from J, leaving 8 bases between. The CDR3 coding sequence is TGCAGTGCTAGAGATACTAGAGCCTACAATGAGCAGTTCTTC. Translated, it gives CSARDTRAYNEQFF.

CDR3 DNA: TGTGCCAGCAAGGGCCGCGGCACAGATACGCAGTATTTT. Encoded protein: CASKGRGTDTQYF. This rearrangement joins TRBV12-3 or TRBV12-4 to TRBJ2-3; D gene uncertain. V was cut by 7 bases and J by 1 base, with 9 bases left in between. CDR3 length: 13 amino acids.

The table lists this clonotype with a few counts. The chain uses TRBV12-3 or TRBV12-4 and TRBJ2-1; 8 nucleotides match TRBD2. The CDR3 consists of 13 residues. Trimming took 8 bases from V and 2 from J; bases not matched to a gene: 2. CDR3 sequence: CASGGGTYNEQFF. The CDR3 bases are TGTGCCAGCGGCGGGGGGACCTACAATGAGCAGTTCTTC.

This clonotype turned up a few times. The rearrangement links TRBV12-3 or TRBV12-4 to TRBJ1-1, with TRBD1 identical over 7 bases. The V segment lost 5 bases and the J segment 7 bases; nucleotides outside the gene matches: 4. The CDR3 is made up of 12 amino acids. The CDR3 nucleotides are TGTGCCAGCAGTCCAGGGGGTTATGAAGCTTTCTTT. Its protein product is CASSPGGYEAFF.

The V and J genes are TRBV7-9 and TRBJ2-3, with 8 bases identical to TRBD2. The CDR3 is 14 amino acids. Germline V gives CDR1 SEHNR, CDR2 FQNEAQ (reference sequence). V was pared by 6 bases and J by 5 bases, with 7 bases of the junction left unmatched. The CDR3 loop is CASRIAGPLDTQYF. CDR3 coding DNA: TGTGCCAGCAGGATAGCGGGACCATTAGATACGCAGTATTTT.

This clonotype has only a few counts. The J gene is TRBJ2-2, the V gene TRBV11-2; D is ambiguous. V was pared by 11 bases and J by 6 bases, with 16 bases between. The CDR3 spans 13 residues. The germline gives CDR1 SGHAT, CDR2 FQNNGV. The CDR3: CAHAEIAAGELFF. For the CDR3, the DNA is TGTGCCCACGCGGAGATAGCTGCCGGGGAGCTGTTTTTT. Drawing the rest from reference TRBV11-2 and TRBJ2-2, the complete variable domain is EAGVAQSPRYKIIEKRQSVAFWCNPISGHATLYWYQQILGQGPKLLIQFQNNGVVDDSQLPKDRFSAERLKGVDSTLKIQPAKLEDSAVYLCAHAEIAAGELFFGEGSRLTVL.

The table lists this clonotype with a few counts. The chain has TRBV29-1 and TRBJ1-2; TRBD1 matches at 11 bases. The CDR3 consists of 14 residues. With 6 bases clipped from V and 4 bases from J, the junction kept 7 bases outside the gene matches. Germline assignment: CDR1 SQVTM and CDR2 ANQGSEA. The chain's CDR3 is CSVEGTGGIYGYTF. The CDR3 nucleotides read TGCAGCGTGGAGGGGACAGGGGGGATCTATGGCTACACCTTC.

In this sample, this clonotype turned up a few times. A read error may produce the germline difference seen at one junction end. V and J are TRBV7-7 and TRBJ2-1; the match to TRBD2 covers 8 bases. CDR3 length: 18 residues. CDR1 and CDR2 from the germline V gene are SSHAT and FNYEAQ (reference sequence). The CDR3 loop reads CASSSLYLSGGPNNEQFF. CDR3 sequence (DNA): TGTGCTAGCAGCTCACTCTACCTCTCGGGAGGGCCAAACAATGAGCAGTTCTTC.

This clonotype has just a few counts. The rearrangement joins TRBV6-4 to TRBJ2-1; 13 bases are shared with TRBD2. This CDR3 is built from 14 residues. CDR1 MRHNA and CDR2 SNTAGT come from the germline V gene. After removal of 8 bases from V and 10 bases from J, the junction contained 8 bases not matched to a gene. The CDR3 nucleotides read TGTGCCAGCTCGGGACTAGCGGGATCATGGGAGCAGTTCTTC. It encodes CASSGLAGSWEQFF.

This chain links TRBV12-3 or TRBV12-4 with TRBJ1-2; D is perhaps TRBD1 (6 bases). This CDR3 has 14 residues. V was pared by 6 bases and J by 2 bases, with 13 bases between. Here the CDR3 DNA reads TGTGCCAGCAGAGGGGACAATTCAAACTATGGCTACACCTTC. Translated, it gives CASRGDNSNYGYTF.

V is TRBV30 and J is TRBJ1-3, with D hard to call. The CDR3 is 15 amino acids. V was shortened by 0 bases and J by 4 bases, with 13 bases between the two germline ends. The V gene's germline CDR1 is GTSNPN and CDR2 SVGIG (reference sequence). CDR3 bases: TGTGCCTGGAGTGTGAAAGGATTGGCGGGAAACACCATATATTTT. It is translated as CAWSVKGLAGNTIYF. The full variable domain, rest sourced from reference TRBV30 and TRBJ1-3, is SQTIHQWPATLVQPVGSPLSLECTVEGTSNPNLYWYRQAAGRGLQLLFYSVGIGQISSEVPQNLSASRPQDRQFILSSKKLLLSDSGFYLCAWSVKGLAGNTIYFGEGSWLTVV.

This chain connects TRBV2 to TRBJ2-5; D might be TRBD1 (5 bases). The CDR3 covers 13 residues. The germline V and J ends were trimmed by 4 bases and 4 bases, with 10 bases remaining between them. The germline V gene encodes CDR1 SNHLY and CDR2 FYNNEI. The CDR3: CASSVKGRETQYF. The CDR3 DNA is TGTGCCAGCAGTGTGAAGGGGCGAGAGACCCAGTACTTC.

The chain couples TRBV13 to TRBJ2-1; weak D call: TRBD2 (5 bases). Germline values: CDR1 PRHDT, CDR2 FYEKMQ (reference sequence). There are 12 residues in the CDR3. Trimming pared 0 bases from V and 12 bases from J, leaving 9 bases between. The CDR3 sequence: CASSLGSGGQFF. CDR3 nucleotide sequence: TGTGCCAGCAGCTTAGGGTCCGGAGGGCAGTTCTTC.

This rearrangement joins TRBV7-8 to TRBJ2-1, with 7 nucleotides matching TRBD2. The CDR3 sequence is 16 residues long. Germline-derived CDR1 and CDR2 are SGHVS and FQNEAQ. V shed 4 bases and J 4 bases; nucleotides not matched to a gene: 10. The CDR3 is CASSSIAGQQYNEQFF. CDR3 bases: TGTGCCAGCAGCTCGATAGCGGGCCAGCAGTACAATGAGCAGTTCTTC.

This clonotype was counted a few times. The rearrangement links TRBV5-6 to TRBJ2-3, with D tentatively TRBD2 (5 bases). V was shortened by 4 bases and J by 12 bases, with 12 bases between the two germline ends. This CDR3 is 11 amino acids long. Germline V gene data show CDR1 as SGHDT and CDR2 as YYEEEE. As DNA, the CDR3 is TGTGCCAGCAGCAAGGGAGCCGCCCAGTATTTT. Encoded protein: CASSKGAAQYF.

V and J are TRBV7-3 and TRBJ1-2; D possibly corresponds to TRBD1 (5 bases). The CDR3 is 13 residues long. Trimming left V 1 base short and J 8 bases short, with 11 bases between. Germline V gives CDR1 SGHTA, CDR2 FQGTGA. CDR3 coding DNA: TGTGCCAGCAGCTTAATCCAGGGATCGGGCTACACCTTC. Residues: CASSLIQGSGYTF.

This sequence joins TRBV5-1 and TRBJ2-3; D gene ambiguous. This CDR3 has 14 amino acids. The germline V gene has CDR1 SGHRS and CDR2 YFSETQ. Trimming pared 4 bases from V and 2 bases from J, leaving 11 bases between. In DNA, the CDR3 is TGCGCCAGCAGCATCGGACCGCTCACAGATACGCAGTATTTT. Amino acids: CASSIGPLTDTQYF.

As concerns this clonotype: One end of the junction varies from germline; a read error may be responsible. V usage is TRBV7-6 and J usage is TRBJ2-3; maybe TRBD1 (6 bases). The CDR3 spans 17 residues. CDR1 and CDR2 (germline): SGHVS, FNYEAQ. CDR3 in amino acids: CASSSIQGVWDTDTQYF. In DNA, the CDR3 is TGCGCCAGCAGTTCAATACAGGGAGTCTGGGACACAGATACGCAGTATTTT.

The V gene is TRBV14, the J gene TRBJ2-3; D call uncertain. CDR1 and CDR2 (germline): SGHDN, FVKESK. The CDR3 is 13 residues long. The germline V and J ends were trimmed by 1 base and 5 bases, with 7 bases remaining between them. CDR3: CASSQGLVDTQYF. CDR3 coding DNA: TGTGCCAGCAGCCAAGGCTTGGTAGATACGCAGTATTTT.

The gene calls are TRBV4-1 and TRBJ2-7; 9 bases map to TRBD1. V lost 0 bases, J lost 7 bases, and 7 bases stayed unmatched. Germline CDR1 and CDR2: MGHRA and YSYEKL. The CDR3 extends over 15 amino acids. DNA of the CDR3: TGCGCCAGCAGCCAAGAGGGGACAGGGATCGGGGAGCAGTACTTC. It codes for CASSQEGTGIGEQYF.

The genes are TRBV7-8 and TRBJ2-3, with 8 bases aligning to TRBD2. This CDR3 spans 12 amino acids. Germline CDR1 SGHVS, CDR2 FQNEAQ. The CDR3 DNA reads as TGTACGACTAGCGCAACTACAGATACGCAGTATTTT. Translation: CTTSATTDTQYF.

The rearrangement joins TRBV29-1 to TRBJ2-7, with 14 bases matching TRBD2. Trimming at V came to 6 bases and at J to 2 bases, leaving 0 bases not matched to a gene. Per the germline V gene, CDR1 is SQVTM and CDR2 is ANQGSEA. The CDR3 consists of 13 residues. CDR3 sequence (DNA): TGCAGCGTGGGACTAGCGGGAGCCTACGAGCAGTACTTC. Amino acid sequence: CSVGLAGAYEQYF.

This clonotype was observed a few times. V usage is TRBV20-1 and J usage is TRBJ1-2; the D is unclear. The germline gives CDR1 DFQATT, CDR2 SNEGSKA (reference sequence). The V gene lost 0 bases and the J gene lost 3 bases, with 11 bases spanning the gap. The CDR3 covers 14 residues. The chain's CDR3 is CSARDPGRDYGYTF. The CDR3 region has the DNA TGCAGTGCTAGAGATCCCGGACGGGACTATGGCTACACCTTC.

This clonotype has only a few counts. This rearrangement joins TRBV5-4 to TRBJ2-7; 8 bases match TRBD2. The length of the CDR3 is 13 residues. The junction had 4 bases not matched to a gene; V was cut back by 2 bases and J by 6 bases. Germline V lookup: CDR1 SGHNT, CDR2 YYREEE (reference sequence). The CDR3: CASSFRGGGEQYF. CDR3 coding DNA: TGTGCCAGCAGCTTTCGGGGGGGCGGCGAGCAGTACTTC.

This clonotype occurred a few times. The CDR3 loop is CASSLKGGTQETQYF. CDR3 coding DNA: TGTGCCAGCAGCTTAAAGGGAGGGACACAAGAGACCCAGTACTTC. The chain is built from TRBV11-3 and TRBJ2-5, with D possibly matching TRBD2 (7 bases). V dropped 2 bases and J dropped 2 bases, with 12 bases sitting between them. The germline CDR1 and CDR2 sequences are SGHNT and YENEEA. The CDR3 covers 15 residues.

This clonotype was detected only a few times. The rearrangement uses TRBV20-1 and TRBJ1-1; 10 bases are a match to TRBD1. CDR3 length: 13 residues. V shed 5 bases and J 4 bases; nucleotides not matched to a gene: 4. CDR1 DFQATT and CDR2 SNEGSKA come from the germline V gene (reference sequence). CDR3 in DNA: TGCAGTGCTGGAAGGACAGGGGGCACTGAAGCTTTCTTT. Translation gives CSAGRTGGTEAFF.

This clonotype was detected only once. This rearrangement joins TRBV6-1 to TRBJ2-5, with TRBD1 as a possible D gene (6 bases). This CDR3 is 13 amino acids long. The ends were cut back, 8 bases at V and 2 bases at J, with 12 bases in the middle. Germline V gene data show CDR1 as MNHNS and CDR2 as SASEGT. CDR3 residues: CASGVTGQETQYF. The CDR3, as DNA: TGTGCCAGCGGAGTCACAGGGCAAGAGACCCAGTACTTC.

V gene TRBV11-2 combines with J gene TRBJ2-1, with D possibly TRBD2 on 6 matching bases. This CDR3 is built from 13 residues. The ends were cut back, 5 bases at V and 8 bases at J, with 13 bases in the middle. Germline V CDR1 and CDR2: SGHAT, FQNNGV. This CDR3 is CASSMEGWDEQFF. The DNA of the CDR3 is TGTGCCAGCAGCATGGAGGGGTGGGATGAGCAGTTCTTC.

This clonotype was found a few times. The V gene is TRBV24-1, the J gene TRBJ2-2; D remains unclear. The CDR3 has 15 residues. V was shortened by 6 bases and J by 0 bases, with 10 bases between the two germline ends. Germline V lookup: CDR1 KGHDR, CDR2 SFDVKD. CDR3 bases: TGTGCCACCAGTCATGACGGAACGAACACCGGGGAGCTGTTTTTT. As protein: CATSHDGTNTGELFF.